There are a few counts of the clone carrying this TCR beta chain. Its antigen remains unidentified. This specimen comes from a study of CD8 T cells in ankylosing spondylitis. General observations from the study: The clones that were linked to disease were reported to be significantly enriched in matched synovial fluid samples from ankylosing spondylitis patients. Apparently characteristic of ankylosing spondylitis blood was a TCR beta motif (about 8 highly homologous variants).

Making use of molecular barcodes, quantitative 5'-RACE generated TCR beta libraries. TCRdb ran MiXCR on the 5' RACE reads and lists one entry per CDR3 protein. The table shows some 140,000 distinct CDR3 sequences, with over 9.5% occurring only once. Germline V CDR1 and CDR2: SEHNR, FQNEAQ (reference sequence). V lost 1 base to trimming and J lost 7 bases, with 10 bases between them. This CDR3 comprises 13 residues. V usage is TRBV7-9 and J usage is TRBJ2-5; D gene uncertain. This clonotype was obtained from a female donor with ankylosing spondylitis or in good health (not recorded which). The sequencing sample was made of blood, either unsorted or a sorted T cell fraction (not recorded which). CDR3 sequence: CASSLEPSGTQYF. The DNA for the CDR3 is TGTGCCAGCAGCTTAGAGCCTAGTGGGACCCAGTACTTC.